These T cell receptor beta chains were read from a single sample in a study of blood T cell repertoires in COVID-19. Method: immunoSEQ multiplex PCR; TCRdb's copy keeps in-frame clones and lacks some. The table records about 290,000 clones, about nine tenths of them present only once. What was sequenced was peripheral blood. The receptors stem from a woman aged 25 to 39 with active or convalescent COVID-19. The CDR3 runs from the conserved cysteine through the conserved F or W. Fields, in order: clone size, V gene, J gene, D gene, CDR3 DNA, CDR3 protein. The D gene is left open where the match is weak. Clone size is shown for a subset of rows, as once, few, many or a class of expanded clone.

size: -
V: TRBV6-5
J: TRBJ1-2
D: TRBD1
DNA: TGTGCCAGCATCCGACAGCTCGGGACAGGAGGCTACACCTTC
CDR3: CASIRQLGTGGYTF

size: -
V: TRBV7-2
J: TRBJ2-3
D: -
DNA: TGTGCCAGCAGCCCGCGACTAGGGTGGAAGGATACGCAGTATTTT
CDR3: CASSPRLGWKDTQYF

size: -
V: TRBV7-8
J: TRBJ2-2
D: -
DNA: TGTGCCAGCAGCAAAGGGGCGGGGGCCAACACCGGGGAGCTGTTTTTT
CDR3: CASSKGAGANTGELFF

size: few
V: TRBV6-5
J: TRBJ2-7
D: TRBD1
DNA: TGTGCCAGCGGGACAGGCCCTGACTACGAGCAGTACTTC
CDR3: CASGTGPDYEQYF

size: -
V: TRBV10-1
J: TRBJ1-5
D: TRBD1
DNA: TGCGCCAGCAGTCCGACAGGGAATCAGCCCCAGCATTTT
CDR3: CASSPTGNQPQHF

size: -
V: TRBV7-9
J: TRBJ2-1
D: -
DNA: TGTGCCAGCAGCTTAACGACTACTGAGCAGTTCTTC
CDR3: CASSLTTTEQFF

size: few
V: TRBV3-1/TRBV3-2
J: TRBJ1-2
D: -
DNA: TGTGCCAGCAGCCAATACCCCCTTGGAGGTGGCTACACCTTC
CDR3: CASSQYPLGGGYTF

size: -
V: TRBV30
J: TRBJ2-7
D: TRBD1
DNA: TGTGCCTCCGACAGGGGGGTTCGCTACGAGCAGTACTTC
CDR3: CASDRGVRYEQYF

size: -
V: TRBV3-1/TRBV3-2
J: TRBJ2-3
D: -
DNA: TGTGCCAGCAGCCATCGCCGACAGGGAGGAGATACGCAGTATTTT
CDR3: CASSHRRQGGDTQYF

size: -
V: TRBV7-2
J: TRBJ2-5
D: TRBD2
DNA: TGTGCCAGCAGCTTCCCTCAGCGGGGGGGAGACCGAGAGACCCAGTACTTC
CDR3: CASSFPQRGGDRETQYF

size: few
V: TRBV18
J: TRBJ2-2
D: -
DNA: TGTGCCAGCTCACCCTCGAACACCGGGGAGCTGTTTTTT
CDR3: CASSPSNTGELFF

size: -
V: TRBV27
J: TRBJ1-2
D: -
DNA: TGTGCCAGCAGTTTGCGAGGGGGCTATGGCTACACCTTC
CDR3: CASSLRGGYGYTF

size: -
V: TRBV7-9
J: TRBJ2-3
D: -
DNA: TGTGCCAGCACCGACTTGGGAGATACGCAGTATTTT
CDR3: CASTDLGDTQYF

size: -
V: TRBV5-1
J: TRBJ2-7
D: -
DNA: TGCGCCAGCAGCACCAACCAGGGCTACGAGCAGTACTTC
CDR3: CASSTNQGYEQYF

size: once
V: TRBV7-3
J: TRBJ2-1
D: TRBD2
DNA: TGTGCCAGCAGCTCCTACCTCCGAACTAGCGCCTACAATGAGCAGTTCTTC
CDR3: CASSSYLRTSAYNEQFF

size: -
V: TRBV5-1
J: TRBJ2-7
D: TRBD1
DNA: TGCGCCAGCAGCTCCCAGGGACAGTTCTACGAGCAGTACTTC
CDR3: CASSSQGQFYEQYF

size: -
V: TRBV9
J: TRBJ1-6
D: TRBD1
DNA: TGTGCCAGCAGCGTAGTGGGGACAGGGGGCGGTTCACCCCTCCACTTT
CDR3: CASSVVGTGGGSPLHF

size: -
V: TRBV10-1
J: TRBJ2-7
D: -
DNA: TGCGCCAGCAGCCCGTTTAGATCCCACGAGCAGTACTTC
CDR3: CASSPFRSHEQYF